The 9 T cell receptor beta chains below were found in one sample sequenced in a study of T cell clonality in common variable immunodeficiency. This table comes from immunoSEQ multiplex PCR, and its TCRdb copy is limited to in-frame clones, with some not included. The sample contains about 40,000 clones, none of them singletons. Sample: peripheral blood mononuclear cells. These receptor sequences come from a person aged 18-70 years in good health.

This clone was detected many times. The CDR3 spells CASSRAGTGGYNEQFF. The DNA read from the CDR3 is TGCGCCAGCAGCCGGGCAGGGACAGGGGGGTACAATGAG. The V gene is TRBV5-1, the J gene TRBJ2-1; TRBD1 matches 11 bases. The CDR3 end is not reached by the read, which stops 3 residues before it; the germline J gene fills it in. The V segment lost 4 bases and the J segment 4 bases; nucleotides outside the gene matches: 7. Germline values: CDR1 SGHRS, CDR2 YFSETQ. The CDR3 spans 16 residues.

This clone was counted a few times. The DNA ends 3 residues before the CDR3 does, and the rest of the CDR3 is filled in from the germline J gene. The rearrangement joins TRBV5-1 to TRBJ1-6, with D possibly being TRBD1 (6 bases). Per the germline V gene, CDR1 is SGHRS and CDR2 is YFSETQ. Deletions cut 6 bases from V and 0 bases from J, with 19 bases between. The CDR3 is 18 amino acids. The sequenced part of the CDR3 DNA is TGCGCCAGCACCCTAGCGGGGGGCGCAAGCTCCTATAATTCACCC. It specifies CASTLAGGASSYNSP. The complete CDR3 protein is CASTLAGGASSYNSPLHF.

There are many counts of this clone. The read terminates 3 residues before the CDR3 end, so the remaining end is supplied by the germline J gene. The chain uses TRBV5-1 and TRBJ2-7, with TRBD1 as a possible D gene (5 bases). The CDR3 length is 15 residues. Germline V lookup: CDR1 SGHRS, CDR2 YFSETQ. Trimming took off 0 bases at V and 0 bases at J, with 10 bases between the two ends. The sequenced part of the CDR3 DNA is TGCGCCAGCAGCTTGGGGCAGGGCGCCTCCTACGAG. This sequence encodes CASSLGQGASYE. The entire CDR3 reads CASSLGQGASYEQYF.

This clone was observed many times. The CDR3 bases that were read are TGCGCCAGCAGCCTCCCAGAGGGTCCAATGGGC. It is translated as CASSLPEGPMG. The entire CDR3 reads CASSLPEGPMGYTF. J is TRBJ1-2 and V is TRBV4-1; D remains ambiguous. The read ends 3 residues before the CDR3 terminus; that terminus is restored from the germline J gene. Germline V gene sequence: CDR1 MGHRA, CDR2 YSYEKL. The CDR3 runs to 14 residues.

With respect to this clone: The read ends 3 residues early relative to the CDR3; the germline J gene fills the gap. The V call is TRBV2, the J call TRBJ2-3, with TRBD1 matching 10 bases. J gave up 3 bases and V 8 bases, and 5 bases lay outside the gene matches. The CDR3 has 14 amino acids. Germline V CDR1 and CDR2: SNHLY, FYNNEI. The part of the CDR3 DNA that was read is TGTGCCAGCGCCCGACAGGGGGCGACAGATACG. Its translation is CASARQGATDT. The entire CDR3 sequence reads CASARQGATDTQYF.

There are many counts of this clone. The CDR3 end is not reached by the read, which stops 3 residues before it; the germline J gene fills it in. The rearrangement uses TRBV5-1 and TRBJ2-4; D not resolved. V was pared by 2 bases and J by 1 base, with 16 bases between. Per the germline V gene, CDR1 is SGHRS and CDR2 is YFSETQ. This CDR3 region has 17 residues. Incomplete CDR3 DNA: TGCGCCAGCAGCTTCCCCCCAGCAGCCGGGGCCAAAAACATT. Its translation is CASSFPPAAGAKNI. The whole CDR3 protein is CASSFPPAAGAKNIQYF.

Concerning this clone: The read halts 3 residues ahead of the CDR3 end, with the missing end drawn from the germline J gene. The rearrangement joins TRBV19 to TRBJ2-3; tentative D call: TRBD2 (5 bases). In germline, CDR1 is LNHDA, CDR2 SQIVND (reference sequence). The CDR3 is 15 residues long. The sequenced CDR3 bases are TGTGCCAGTAACTGGTTAGGAGCTAGCAATCAGCCG. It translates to CASNWLGASNQP. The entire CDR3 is CASNWLGASNQPQYF.

The DNA read from the CDR3 is TGTGCCTGGAGACGTGGGCCCCTCTCTGGAAACACC. Translated: CAWRRGPLSGNT. The whole CDR3 reads CAWRRGPLSGNTIYF. J is TRBJ1-3 and V is TRBV30; D is undetermined. The read stops 3 residues short of the end of the CDR3; the missing end is completed from the germline J gene. The V end was cut by 3 bases, the J end by 0 bases, with 12 bases between. Germline CDR1 is GTSNPN and CDR2 is SVGIG (reference sequence). The CDR3 consists of 15 residues.

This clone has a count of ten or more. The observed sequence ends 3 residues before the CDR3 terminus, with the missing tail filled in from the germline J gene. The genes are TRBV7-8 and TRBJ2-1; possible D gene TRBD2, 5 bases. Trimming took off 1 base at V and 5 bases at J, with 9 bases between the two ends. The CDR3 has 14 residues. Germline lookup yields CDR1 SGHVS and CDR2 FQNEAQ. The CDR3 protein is CASSLGGFNNEQFF. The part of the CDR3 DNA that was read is TGTGCCAGCAGCTTAGGAGGGTTTAACAATGAG. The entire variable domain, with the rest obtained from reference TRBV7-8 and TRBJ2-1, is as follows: GAGVSQSPRYKVAKRGQDVALRCDPISGHVSLFWYQQALGQGPEFLTYFQNEAQLDKSGLPSDRFFAERPEGSVSTLKIQRTQQEDSAVYLCASSLGGFNNEQFFGPGTRLTVL.